Below are 9 T cell receptor beta chains sequenced from a single sample in a study of lymphopenia after photon versus proton radiotherapy. The table came from immunoSEQ multiplex PCR; TCRdb's copy has only in-frame clones and leaves some out. Of 25,000 to 35,000 clones in the sample, about nine tenths are singletons; the top ten hold less than 7%. Source: peripheral blood, taken from a patient treated with photon-based radiotherapy. Every receptor here comes from a woman between 45 and 65 years old with pancreatic cancer.

The sample holds one count of this clone. This chain joins TRBV28 and TRBJ2-1; D possibly corresponds to TRBD1 (6 bases). The CDR3 is made up of 15 amino acids. With 6 bases removed from V and 3 bases from J, the gap between germline ends came to 15 bases. Looked up from germline, CDR1 is MDHEN and CDR2 is SYDVKM. This chain's CDR3 is CASSRDQGFYNEQFF. In nucleotides, the CDR3 is TGTGCCAGCAGCCGAGATCAGGGGTTCTACAATGAGCAGTTCTTC.

The chain employs TRBV25-1 and TRBJ1-5; D is possibly TRBD1 (5 bases). Germline loops: CDR1 MGHDK, CDR2 SYGVNS. The CDR3 is made up of 15 amino acids. V was clipped by 6 bases and J by 5 bases, with 17 bases between them. CDR3 in DNA: TGTGCCAGCAGGGGCGGGGGGTTTGGCGATCAGCCCCAGCATTTT. Amino acids: CASRGGGFGDQPQHF.

The chain recombines TRBV9 with TRBJ1-2; the D is unclear. CDR1 and CDR2 from the germline V gene are SGDLS and YYNGEE. Trimming removed 0 bases from V and 4 bases from J, with 13 bases in between. This CDR3 is built from 15 residues. CDR3 amino acids: CASSVGQGGTYGYTF. DNA for the CDR3: TGTGCCAGCAGCGTAGGCCAAGGCGGAACCTATGGCTACACCTTC.

The genes are TRBV5-8 and TRBJ2-3, with 12 bases identical to TRBD2. There are 15 residues in the CDR3. V lost 0 bases and J lost 6; bases outside the gene matches: 2. Germline CDR1 reads SGHTS; CDR2 reads YDEGEE. CDR3 loop: CASSLGLAGGDTQYF. CDR3 DNA: TGTGCCAGCAGCTTGGGGCTAGCGGGAGGGGATACGCAGTATTTT.

This sequence joins TRBV19 and TRBJ1-5, with TRBD1 as a possible D gene (5 bases). The CDR3 sequence is 15 residues long. Trimming took 3 bases from V and 4 from J, leaving 13 bases between them. Per the germline V gene, CDR1 is LNHDA and CDR2 is SQIVND (reference sequence). The CDR3, as DNA: TGTGCCAGTAGTATGGGGGGTGCTGGGAATCAGCCCCAGCATTTT. Protein sequence: CASSMGGAGNQPQHF.

This clone is a singleton in its sample. The rearrangement links TRBV28 to TRBJ2-3, with 7 bases fitting TRBD1. In germline, CDR1 is MDHEN, CDR2 SYDVKM. With V trimmed by 5 bases and J by 0 bases, 5 bases remained unmatched. The CDR3 runs 15 residues. The CDR3: CASSRQGPSTDTQYF. The DNA of the CDR3 is TGTGCCAGCAGTAGACAGGGCCCTAGCACAGATACGCAGTATTTT.

This chain links TRBV5-6 with TRBJ1-2; 8 bases fit TRBD1. The length of the CDR3 is 16 residues. Germline V lookup: CDR1 SGHDT, CDR2 YYEEEE. J gave up 6 bases and V 3 bases, and 13 bases lay outside the gene matches. The CDR3 bases are TGTGCCAGCAGCTATCGCAGGACAGGGACCCCTCATGGCTACACCTTC. Its protein product is CASSYRRTGTPHGYTF.

This clone was counted a single time. The V gene is TRBV5-8, the J gene TRBJ2-7, with D uncertain. The V end was cut by 3 bases, the J end by 2 bases, with 0 bases between. Germline V gene data show CDR1 as SGHTS and CDR2 as YDEGEE. The CDR3 has 10 amino acids. The DNA of the CDR3 is TGTGCCAGCAGCTCCTACGAGCAGTACTTC. This codes for CASSSYEQYF.

The CDR3 loop reads CASSVGQGLGDTQYF. The CDR3 DNA is TGTGCCAGCAGTGTTGGACAGGGGTTGGGAGATACGCAGTATTTT. The chain recombines TRBV6-4 with TRBJ2-3; 9 bases are shared with TRBD1. The CDR3 covers 15 residues. Germline V CDR1 and CDR2: MRHNA, SNTAGT. The V segment lost 4 bases and the J segment 5 bases; nucleotides outside the gene matches: 7.